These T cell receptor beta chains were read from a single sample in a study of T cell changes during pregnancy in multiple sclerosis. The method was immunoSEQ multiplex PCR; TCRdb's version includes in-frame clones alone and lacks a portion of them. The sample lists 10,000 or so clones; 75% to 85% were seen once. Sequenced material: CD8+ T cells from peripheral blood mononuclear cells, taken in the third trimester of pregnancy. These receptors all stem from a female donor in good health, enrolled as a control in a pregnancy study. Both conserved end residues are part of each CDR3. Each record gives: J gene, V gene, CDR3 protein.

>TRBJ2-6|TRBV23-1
CASSQGAGANVLTF
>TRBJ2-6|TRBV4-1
CASSQDHEILQGTGANVLTF
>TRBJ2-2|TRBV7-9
CASSWTGGTGELFF
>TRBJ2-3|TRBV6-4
CASSEEGTRADTQYF
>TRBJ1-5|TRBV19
CASTADRSNQPQHF
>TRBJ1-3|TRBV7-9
CASSRRETGNTIYF
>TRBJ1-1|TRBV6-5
CASSFSVNTEAFF
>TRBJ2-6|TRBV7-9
CASSLADRVLTSGANVLTF
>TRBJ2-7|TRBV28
CASSPGTSGTNFYEQYF
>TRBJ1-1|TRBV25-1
CASSEGPGGRSEAFF
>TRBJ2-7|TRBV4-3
CASSQGLGVYEQYF
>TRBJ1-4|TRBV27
CASRTGVEGNEKLFF
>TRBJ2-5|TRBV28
CASSLGLAGEQETQYF
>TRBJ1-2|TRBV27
CASSLSGGVKGYTF
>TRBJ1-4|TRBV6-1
CASGGGQGSEKLFF
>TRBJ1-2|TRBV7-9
CASSFRDRGAWGYTF
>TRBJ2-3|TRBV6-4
CASSDRGGDSTDTQYF
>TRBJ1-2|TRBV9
CASVGGPTPTFSYGYTF
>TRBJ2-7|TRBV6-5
CASSWGQDPTSEQYF
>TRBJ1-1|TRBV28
CASTAGRGDTEAFF
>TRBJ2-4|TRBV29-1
CSVEAGDRSTKNIQYF
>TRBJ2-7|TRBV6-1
CASSEGQGSSYEQYF
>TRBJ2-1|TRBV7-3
CASSRLAGGLNEQFF
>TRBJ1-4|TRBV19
CASATGETNEKLFF
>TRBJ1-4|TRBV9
CASSVGSATNEKLFF
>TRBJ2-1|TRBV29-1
CSVDPGRNNEQFF
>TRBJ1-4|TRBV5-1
CASGGGGASNEKLFF
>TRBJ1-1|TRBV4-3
CASSQDRGEVNTEAFF
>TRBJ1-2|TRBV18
CASSPRTGPLPWGYTF
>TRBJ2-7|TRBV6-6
CASKPGLLNYEQYF
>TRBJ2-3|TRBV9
CASSVATASWGTDTQYF
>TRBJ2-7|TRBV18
CASSPRDRVGYEQYF
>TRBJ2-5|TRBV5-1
CASSLAVAGQETQYF
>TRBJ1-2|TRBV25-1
CAASRGGQGYTF
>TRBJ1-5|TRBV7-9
CASSAGGFGQPQHF
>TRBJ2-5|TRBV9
CASSLGTSGGPETQYF
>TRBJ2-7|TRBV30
CAWSAGGLGNEQYF
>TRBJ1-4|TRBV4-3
CASSQLALATNEKLFF
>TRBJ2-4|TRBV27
CASSPQYGNIQYF
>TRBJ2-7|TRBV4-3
CASSQVLGYEQYF
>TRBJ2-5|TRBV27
CASRGDLREQYF
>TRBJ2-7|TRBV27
CASSLSGGQNYEQYF
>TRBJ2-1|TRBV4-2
CASSQVLAGEGSYNEQFF
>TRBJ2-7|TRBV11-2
CASSAPEGTAHSYEQYF
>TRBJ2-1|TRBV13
CASSLADNEQFF
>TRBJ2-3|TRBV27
CASSAIPGQGADTQYF
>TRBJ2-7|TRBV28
CASSPPGLAYEQYF
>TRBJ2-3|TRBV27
CASSRGTDTQYF
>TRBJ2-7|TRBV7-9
CASSLFDREGYEQYF
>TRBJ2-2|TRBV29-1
CSVGGQGAAGELFF
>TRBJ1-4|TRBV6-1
CASSEPDRVFDEKLFF
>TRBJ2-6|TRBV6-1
CASSVDSSGANVLTF
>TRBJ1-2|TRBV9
CASSPGDRANYGYTF
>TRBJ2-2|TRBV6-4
CASSDSPGTGELFF
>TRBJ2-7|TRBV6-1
CASREGQGETYEQYF
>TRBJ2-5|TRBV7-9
CASSLAPGNQETQYF
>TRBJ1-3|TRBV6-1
CASSEAGAASGNTIYF